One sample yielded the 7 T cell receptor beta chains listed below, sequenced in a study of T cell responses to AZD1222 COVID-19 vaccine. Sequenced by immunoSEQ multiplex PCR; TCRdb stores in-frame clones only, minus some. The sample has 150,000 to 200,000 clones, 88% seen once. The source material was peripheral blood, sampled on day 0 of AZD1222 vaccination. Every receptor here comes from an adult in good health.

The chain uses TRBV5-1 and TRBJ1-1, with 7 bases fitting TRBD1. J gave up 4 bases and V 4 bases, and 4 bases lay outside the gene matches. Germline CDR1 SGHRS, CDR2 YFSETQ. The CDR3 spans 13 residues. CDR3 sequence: CASSQQGGTEAFF. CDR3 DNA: TGCGCCAGCAGCCAGCAGGGGGGCACTGAAGCTTTCTTT. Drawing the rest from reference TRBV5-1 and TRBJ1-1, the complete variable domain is KAGVTQTPRYLIKTRGQQVTLSCSPISGHRSVSWYQQTPGQGLQFLFEYFSETQRNKGNFPGRFSGRQFSNSRSEMNVSTLELGDSALYLCASSQQGGTEAFFGQGTRLTVV.

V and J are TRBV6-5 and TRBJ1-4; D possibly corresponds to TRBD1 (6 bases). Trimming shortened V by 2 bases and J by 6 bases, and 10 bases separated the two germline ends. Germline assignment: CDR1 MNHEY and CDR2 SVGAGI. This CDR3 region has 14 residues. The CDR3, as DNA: TGTGCCAGCAGTTACCAGGGGTTTGATGAAAAACTGTTTTTT. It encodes CASSYQGFDEKLFF.

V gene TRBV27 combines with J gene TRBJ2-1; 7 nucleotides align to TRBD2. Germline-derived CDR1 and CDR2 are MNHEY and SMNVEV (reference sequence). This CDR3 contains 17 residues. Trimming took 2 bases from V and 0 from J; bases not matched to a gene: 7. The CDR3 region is CASSLLFAGASYNEQFF. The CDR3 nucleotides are TGTGCCAGCAGTTTACTTTTTGCGGGAGCCTCCTACAATGAGCAGTTCTTC.

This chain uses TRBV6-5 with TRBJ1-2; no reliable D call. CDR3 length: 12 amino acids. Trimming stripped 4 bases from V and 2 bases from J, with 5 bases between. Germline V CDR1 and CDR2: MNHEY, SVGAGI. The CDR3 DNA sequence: TGTGCCAGCAGTTTGGGGAACTATGGCTACACCTTC. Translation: CASSLGNYGYTF.

CDR3 in amino acids: CAWSKGVIVMETQYF. As DNA, the CDR3 is TGTGCCTGGAGTAAGGGAGTTATAGTAATGGAGACCCAGTACTTC. The rearrangement uses TRBV30 and TRBJ2-5, with a tentative D call TRBD2 (5 bases). Trimming stripped 2 bases from V and 5 bases from J, with 18 bases between. The CDR3 spans 15 residues. Germline V lookup: CDR1 GTSNPN, CDR2 SVGIG (reference sequence).

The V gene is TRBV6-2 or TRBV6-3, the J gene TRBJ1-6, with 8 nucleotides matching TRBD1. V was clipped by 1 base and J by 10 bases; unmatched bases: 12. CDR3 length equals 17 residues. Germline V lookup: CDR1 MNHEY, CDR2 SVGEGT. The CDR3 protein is CASSYFNTGQGGSPLHF. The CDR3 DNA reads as TGTGCCAGCAGTTACTTCAACACCGGACAGGGCGGCTCACCCCTCCACTTT.

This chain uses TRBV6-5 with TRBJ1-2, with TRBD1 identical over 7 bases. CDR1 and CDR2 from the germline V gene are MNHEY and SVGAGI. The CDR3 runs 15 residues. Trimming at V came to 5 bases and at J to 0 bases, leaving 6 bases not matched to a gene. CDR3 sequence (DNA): TGTGCCAGCAGTCCGCGACAGGGCCCTAACTATGGCTACACCTTC. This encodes CASSPRQGPNYGYTF.